These 32 T cell receptor beta chains came from one sample sequenced in a study of cytomegalovirus exposure and HLA in healthy donors. PCR was performed using 60 Vbeta and 13 Jbeta primers. Profiling relied on immunoSEQ multiplex PCR, and the TCRdb table lists in-frame clones only, not all of them. The sample has approximately 79,000 clones, roughly 70% seen once. Sequencing was done on a sample of PBMCs. Receptor source: a middle-aged man in good health and CMV-seropositive.

The V call is TRBV7-9, the J call TRBJ1-2, with D perhaps TRBD1 (5 bases). The CDR3 runs 13 residues. Germline V lookup: CDR1 SEHNR, CDR2 FQNEAQ (reference sequence). Deletions cut 5 bases from V and 5 bases from J, with 12 bases between. The CDR3 DNA reads TGTGCCAGCAGCCCCCGACAGTTATATGGCTACACCTTC. It codes for CASSPRQLYGYTF.

This clone was picked up a small number of times. The chain joins TRBV11-1 to TRBJ2-1, with 7 positions matching TRBD1. This CDR3 comprises 13 residues. CDR1 and CDR2 (germline): SGHAT, FQDESV (reference sequence). With 5 bases clipped from V and 10 bases from J, the junction kept 8 bases outside the gene matches. The CDR3 spells CASSRNRGNEQFF. CDR3 sequence (DNA): TGTGCCAGCAGCCGCAACAGGGGTAACGAGCAGTTCTTC.

The gene calls are TRBV4-2 and TRBJ2-7; the D gene is possibly TRBD2 (6 bases). From germline, CDR1 is LGHNA and CDR2 YNFKEQ. CDR3 length: 18 amino acids. The V end lost 0 bases, the J end lost 0 bases, and 18 bases lay between the germline ends. The CDR3 DNA follows: TGTGCCAGCAGCCAAGATAATTTTGGAGGGTTTTCCTCCTACGAGCAGTACTTC. Translation gives CASSQDNFGGFSSYEQYF.

The chain combines TRBV6-1 with TRBJ1-2; 8 nucleotides line up with TRBD1. CDR1 MNHNS and CDR2 SASEGT come from the germline V gene. Trimming removed 4 bases from V and 8 bases from J; junction bases left unmatched: 6. CDR3 length: 13 amino acids. The CDR3 protein is CASSGGQVAGYTF. CDR3 DNA: TGTGCCAGCAGTGGGGGACAGGTAGCCGGCTACACCTTC.

V usage is TRBV27 and J usage is TRBJ2-7, with 10 bases matching TRBD2. V lost 6 bases, J lost 3 bases, and 2 bases stayed unmatched. The CDR3 is 13 residues long. From germline, CDR1 is MNHEY and CDR2 SMNVEV (reference sequence). The DNA of the CDR3 is TGTGCCAGCAGAATAGCGGGAGGCTACGAGCAGTACTTC. This gives the protein CASRIAGGYEQYF.

V usage is TRBV4-3 and J usage is TRBJ1-4; D unclear. Germline CDR1 is LGHNA and CDR2 is YSLEER. The V end lost 3 bases, the J end lost 5 bases, and 13 bases lay between the germline ends. The CDR3 sequence is 15 residues long. CDR3 loop: CASSHAGVQNEKLFF. As DNA, the CDR3 is TGCGCCAGCAGCCACGCCGGGGTACAGAATGAAAAACTGTTTTTT.

V and J are TRBV28 and TRBJ2-2; D may be TRBD1 (5 bases). Germline values: CDR1 MDHEN, CDR2 SYDVKM. Trimming removed 1 base from V and 3 bases from J, with 12 bases in between. The CDR3 has 16 residues. The CDR3 DNA reads TGTGCCAGCAGTTTATTTACGACAGCGCACACCGGGGAGCTGTTTTTT. As protein: CASSLFTTAHTGELFF.

J is TRBJ2-6 and V is TRBV29-1; D gene unclear. Germline V gene sequence: CDR1 SQVTM, CDR2 ANQGSEA. This CDR3 has 14 residues. Between the trimmed V and J ends, which lost 6 bases and 4 bases, there was a span of 13 bases. CDR3 sequence: CSVSSGTGANVLTF. In nucleotides, the CDR3 is TGCAGCGTGTCATCGGGTACCGGGGCCAACGTCCTGACTTTC.

This clone was detected only a few times. The chain links TRBV7-2 to TRBJ1-4; D gene unclear. CDR3 length: 17 residues. CDR1 and CDR2 from the germline V gene are SGHTA and FQGNSA. V lost 6 bases and J 0 bases, leaving 17 bases between the germline ends. The CDR3, as DNA: TGTGCCAGCAGTTCCAGAGGGAGAACTGCAACTAATGAAAAACTGTTTTTT. It translates to CASSSRGRTATNEKLFF.

The rearrangement links TRBV6-1 to TRBJ2-5; 14 bases agree with TRBD2. The junction had 4 bases not matched to a gene; V was cut back by 11 bases and J by 5 bases. The CDR3 is 13 residues long. Germline V gene data show CDR1 as MNHNS and CDR2 as SASEGT. The CDR3 here is CAGTSGSSETQYF. CDR3 nucleotide sequence: TGTGCCGGGACTAGCGGGAGTTCCGAGACCCAGTACTTC.

This chain joins TRBV6-1 and TRBJ2-3; TRBD2 aligns across 9 bases. From germline, CDR1 is MNHNS and CDR2 SASEGT. V shed 1 base, J shed 0 bases, and the junction held 5 bases outside the gene matches. The CDR3 totals 17 residues. In nucleotides, the CDR3 is TGTGCCAGCAGTGAAGTGGCTAGCGGGACTAGCACAGATACGCAGTATTTT. As protein: CASSEVASGTSTDTQYF.

The V and J genes are TRBV2 and TRBJ1-1; D is unclear. This CDR3 spans 13 amino acids. The V gene lost 7 bases and the J gene lost 1 base, with 10 bases spanning the gap. From germline, CDR1 is SNHLY and CDR2 FYNNEI. In DNA, the CDR3 is TGTGCCAGCACCGAGGAGGGGAACACTGAAGCTTTCTTT. This gives the protein CASTEEGNTEAFF.

The chain combines TRBV5-1 with TRBJ1-1, with TRBD1 matching 8 bases. Germline values: CDR1 SGHRS, CDR2 YFSETQ. There are 14 residues in the CDR3. With 6 bases clipped from V and 7 bases from J, the junction kept 11 bases outside the gene matches. In DNA form, the CDR3 reads TGCGCCAGCACCCACACCCAGGGGGCATATGAAGCTTTCTTT. It encodes CASTHTQGAYEAFF.

The genes are TRBV6-6 and TRBJ1-5; 9 positions agree with TRBD1. Germline values: CDR1 MNHNY, CDR2 SVGAGI (reference sequence). The CDR3 loop spans 15 amino acids. The trim removed 7 bases at V and 1 base at J, leaving 5 bases unmatched. This CDR3 is CASNKQGASNQPQHF. CDR3 bases: TGTGCCAGCAACAAACAGGGGGCAAGCAATCAGCCCCAGCATTTT.

The chain carries TRBV19 and TRBJ1-6; 8 bases agree with TRBD1. This CDR3 spans 15 amino acids. Trimming at V came to 8 bases and at J to 6 bases, leaving 9 bases not matched to a gene. Germline lookup yields CDR1 LNHDA and CDR2 SQIVND (reference sequence). CDR3 region: CASQSGGTGNSPLHF. For the CDR3, the DNA is TGTGCCAGTCAATCGGGTGGGACAGGTAATTCACCCCTCCACTTT.

This clone was recorded a few times. The chain couples TRBV5-5 to TRBJ1-1; the D is unclear. Germline CDR1 is SGHKS and CDR2 is YYEKEE (reference sequence). The CDR3 sequence is 13 residues long. Deletions cut 3 bases from V and 7 bases from J, with 13 bases between. In nucleotides, the CDR3 is TGTGCCAGCAGCTCCCTGGGCCCAGGTGAAGCTTTCTTT. Protein: CASSSLGPGEAFF.

This chain uses TRBV28 with TRBJ1-4, with 7 bases that match TRBD1. V lost 11 bases to trimming and J lost 8 bases; unmatched junction nucleotides: 8. Germline assignment: CDR1 MDHEN and CDR2 SYDVKM. The CDR3 is 12 amino acids. CDR3 in amino acids: CASRQGSEKLFF. For the CDR3, the DNA is TGTGCCTCCCGACAGGGTAGCGAAAAACTGTTTTTT.

This clone was seen a few times. V is TRBV28 and J is TRBJ1-2; the D is unclear. The germline CDR1 and CDR2 sequences are MDHEN and SYDVKM. This CDR3 has 13 amino acids. V shed 3 bases and J shed 6 bases, with 11 bases lying between them. This CDR3 is CASSLVAQNGYTF. DNA for the CDR3: TGTGCCAGCAGTTTGGTAGCCCAGAATGGCTACACCTTC.

The chain carries TRBV18 and TRBJ2-2, with D perhaps matching TRBD2 (5 bases). V lost 3 bases and J 0 bases, leaving 11 bases between the germline ends. The CDR3 length is 16 residues. Germline-derived CDR1 and CDR2 are KGHSH and LQKENI. The CDR3 sequence: CASSPGLTANTGELFF. The CDR3, as DNA: TGTGCCAGCTCACCTGGACTCACCGCGAACACCGGGGAGCTGTTTTTT.

The gene calls are TRBV5-1 and TRBJ1-1; D is unresolved. V was clipped by 1 base and J by 0 bases, with 4 bases between them. Germline assignment: CDR1 SGHRS and CDR2 YFSETQ. The CDR3 totals 13 residues. CDR3 residues: CASSLTMNTEAFF. DNA of the CDR3: TGCGCCAGCAGCTTGACTATGAACACTGAAGCTTTCTTT.

This clone has more than one count but fewer than ten. The chain is built from TRBV7-9 and TRBJ2-2, with D tentatively TRBD2 (5 bases). The CDR3 is made up of 14 amino acids. Trimming stripped 6 bases from V and 3 bases from J, with 11 bases between. The germline CDR1 and CDR2 sequences are SEHNR and FQNEAQ (reference sequence). The CDR3 reads CASREDSDTGELFF. In nucleotides, the CDR3 is TGTGCCAGCAGGGAGGATTCGGACACCGGGGAGCTGTTTTTT.

This chain uses TRBV7-3 with TRBJ1-3, with a weak D call TRBD1 (5 bases). CDR1 is SGHTA, CDR2 FQGTGA, per germline. This CDR3 has 14 residues. V lost 2 bases and J 3 bases, leaving 8 bases between the germline ends. The CDR3 reads CASSLSGVGNTIYF. The DNA of the CDR3 is TGTGCCAGCAGCTTATCGGGGGTTGGAAACACCATATATTTT.

The rearrangement joins TRBV5-1 to TRBJ2-5; TRBD1 matches at 7 bases. Germline values: CDR1 SGHRS, CDR2 YFSETQ. V dropped 2 bases and J dropped 3; count of bases not matched to a gene: 10. The CDR3 contains 16 residues. CDR3 protein: CASSLWSGTEKETQYF. The CDR3 DNA is TGCGCCAGCAGCTTATGGTCCGGGACAGAAAAAGAGACCCAGTACTTC.

The chain has TRBV7-9 and TRBJ1-4; 8 nucleotides align to TRBD1. Per the germline V gene, CDR1 is SEHNR and CDR2 is FQNEAQ (reference sequence). The CDR3 is 15 residues long. V lost 4 bases to trimming and J lost 7 bases; unmatched junction nucleotides: 8. CDR3 nucleotide sequence: TGTGCCAGCAGCTCGTCAGGGGGCGCCGGTGAAAAACTGTTTTTT. This codes for CASSSSGGAGEKLFF.

V is TRBV10-3 and J is TRBJ1-6; no clear D gene. The CDR3 covers 13 residues. V lost 7 bases to trimming and J lost 5 bases, with 9 bases between them. Germline lookup yields CDR1 ENHRY and CDR2 SYGVKD. The CDR3 nucleotides read TGTGCCATCAAGGCGGCGGATAATTCACCCCTCCACTTT. Residues: CAIKAADNSPLHF.

V is TRBV27 and J is TRBJ1-2; no definite D call. Germline V gene data show CDR1 as MNHEY and CDR2 as SMNVEV (reference sequence). The CDR3 covers 15 residues. Trimming took 3 bases from V and 8 from J, leaving 19 bases between them. The chain's CDR3 is CASSFRRAPREGYTF. Here the CDR3 DNA reads TGTGCCAGCAGTTTCCGACGAGCCCCCCGGGAAGGCTACACCTTC.

This sequence joins TRBV5-8 and TRBJ1-5, with TRBD1 matching over 9 bases. V shed 3 bases, J shed 6 bases, and the junction held 1 base outside the gene matches. Germline CDR1 is SGHTS and CDR2 is YDEGEE. CDR3 length: 13 amino acids. The CDR3 reads CASSSQGAQPQHF. CDR3 DNA sequence: TGTGCCAGCAGCTCACAGGGGGCTCAGCCCCAGCATTTT.

J is TRBJ2-4 and V is TRBV11-2; 9 nucleotides match TRBD2. V gave up 2 bases and J gave up 2 bases; unmatched junction bases: 4. From germline, CDR1 is SGHAT and CDR2 FQNNGV. This CDR3 has 16 amino acids. DNA of the CDR3: TGTGCCAGCAGCTTATATCTAGCGGGAACCAAAAACATTCAGTACTTC. It specifies CASSLYLAGTKNIQYF.

The chain is built from TRBV6-1 and TRBJ1-3; D gene unclear. The CDR3 covers 16 residues. V was shortened by 2 bases and J by 2 bases, with 13 bases between the two germline ends. CDR1 is MNHNS and CDR2 is SASEGT in the germline V gene. The CDR3 coding sequence is TGTGCCAGCAGTGAAAATCCGGGGTCTCCTGGAAACACCATATATTTT. It specifies CASSENPGSPGNTIYF.

The V gene is TRBV6-6, the J gene TRBJ2-2, with a possible D match to TRBD1 (6 bases). Germline assignment: CDR1 MNHNY and CDR2 SVGAGI (reference sequence). Deletions cut 8 bases from V and 7 bases from J, with 17 bases between. This CDR3 contains 14 residues. The CDR3 nucleotides read TGTGCCAGCTCGGGTGGGGGCTGGAACGGGGAGCTGTTTTTT. Protein product: CASSGGGWNGELFF.

This sequence joins TRBV5-1 and TRBJ2-4; 9 positions match TRBD1. The CDR3 loop spans 14 amino acids. V gave up 4 bases and J gave up 8 bases; unmatched junction bases: 7. Germline V gene sequence: CDR1 SGHRS, CDR2 YFSETQ. In DNA form, the CDR3 reads TGCGCCAGCAGCATTAGACAGGGGGGAGACATTCAGTACTTC. It codes for CASSIRQGGDIQYF.

The chain uses TRBV7-8 and TRBJ1-5; no definite D call. Deletions cut 2 bases from V and 0 bases from J, with 11 bases between. Germline CDR1 is SGHVS and CDR2 is FQNEAQ. This CDR3 comprises 16 residues. The CDR3 nucleotides read TGTGCCAGCAGCTTAAGTTACAGTAATAGCAATCAGCCCCAGCATTTT. Translated, it gives CASSLSYSNSNQPQHF.